This T cell receptor beta chain was found in a study of T cell responses to AZD1222 COVID-19 vaccine. Trimming stripped 3 bases from V and 0 bases from J, with 12 bases between. The CDR3 has 16 residues. The germline CDR1 and CDR2 sequences are KGHSH and LQKENI. Broader study findings: At study baseline, merely a handful of AZD1222 recipients were seropositive.

Sequencing used immunoSEQ multiplex PCR; TCRdb keeps in-frame clones, though not all of them. Of about 210,000 clones in the sample, 85% to 95% were seen once. In regard to this clone: Its matching antigen is unknown.

The V and J genes are TRBV18 and TRBJ2-4, with D maybe TRBD1 (6 bases). This TCR came from an adult in good health. Source: peripheral blood, taken on day 0 of AZD1222 vaccination. CDR3 protein: CASSPGAGLAKNIQYF. The CDR3 nucleotides are TGTGCCAGCTCACCGGGGGCAGGACTAGCCAAAAACATTCAGTACTTC.